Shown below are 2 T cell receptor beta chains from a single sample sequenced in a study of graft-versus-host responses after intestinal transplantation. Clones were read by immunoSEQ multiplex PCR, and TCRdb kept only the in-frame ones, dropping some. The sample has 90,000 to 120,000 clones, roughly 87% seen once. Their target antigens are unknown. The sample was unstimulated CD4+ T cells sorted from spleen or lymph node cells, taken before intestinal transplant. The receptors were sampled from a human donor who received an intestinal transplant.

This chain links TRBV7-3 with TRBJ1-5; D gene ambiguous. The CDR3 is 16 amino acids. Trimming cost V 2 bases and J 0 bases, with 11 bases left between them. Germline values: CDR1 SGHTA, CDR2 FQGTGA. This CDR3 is CASSLPPQDSNQPQHF. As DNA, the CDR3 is TGTGCCAGCAGCTTACCGCCCCAGGATAGCAATCAGCCCCAGCATTTT.

The DNA of the CDR3 is TGCGCCAGCAGCCAAGCAACAGGGGGAGGCACCGGGGAGCTGTTTTTT. Residues: CASSQATGGGTGELFF. The rearrangement links TRBV4-1 to TRBJ2-2, with 8 bases fitting TRBD1. The V gene's germline CDR1 is MGHRA and CDR2 YSYEKL. The J segment lost 4 bases and the V segment lost 1 base, leaving 5 bases of the junction unmatched. The CDR3 is made up of 16 amino acids.